The 29 T cell receptor beta chains below all came from one sample that was sequenced in a study of cytomegalovirus exposure and HLA in healthy donors. The PCR made use of 60 Vbeta and 13 Jbeta primers. Using immunoSEQ multiplex PCR, the repertoire was profiled, and TCRdb retains in-frame clones only, with some absent. Found here are approximately 100,000 clones, 75% to 80% of them singletons; the top ten hold approximately 5%. Material for sequencing was PBMCs. These receptors originate from a man between 60 and 75 years old in good health and CMV-seropositive.

The DNA for the CDR3 is TGTGCCAGCAGCCGGACAGGGGAGGATGAAAAACTGTTTTTT. Encoded protein: CASSRTGEDEKLFF. The gene calls are TRBV7-6 and TRBJ1-4, with TRBD1 matching over 9 bases. CDR1 is SGHVS, CDR2 FNYEAQ, per germline. Germline trimming cut 5 bases from V and 6 bases from J; bases unmatched to any gene: 4. The CDR3 extends over 14 amino acids.

The gene calls are TRBV27 and TRBJ2-5, with 8 bases that match TRBD2. After removal of 2 bases from V and 5 bases from J, the junction contained 10 bases not matched to a gene. The CDR3 extends over 16 amino acids. Germline CDR1 and CDR2: MNHEY and SMNVEV (reference sequence). Here the CDR3 reads CASSLVPGLGGETQYF. In DNA form, the CDR3 reads TGTGCCAGCAGTTTAGTACCGGGACTAGGGGGGGAGACCCAGTACTTC.

The chain recombines TRBV6-5 with TRBJ2-2; D not certain. Per germline, CDR1 MNHEY and CDR2 SVGAGI. The CDR3 consists of 12 residues. V lost 6 bases and J lost 7, with 9 bases in between. CDR3 DNA: TGTGCCAGCAGCCGAGCCGACGGGGAGCTGTTTTTT. Residues: CASSRADGELFF.

This clone appeared once. The sample holds other DNA sequences that translate to the same CDR3. This chain links TRBV5-1 with TRBJ2-7, with 9 bases fitting TRBD1. There are 14 residues in the CDR3. The V and J ends lost 0 bases and 5 bases, in that order; junction bases with no gene match: 3. CDR1 is SGHRS and CDR2 is YFSETQ in the germline V gene. The CDR3 region is CASSLGQGEDEQYF. CDR3 nucleotide sequence: TGCGCCAGCAGCTTGGGACAGGGGGAGGACGAGCAGTACTTC.

This clone was detected a few times. The rearrangement joins TRBV12-5 to TRBJ2-1; 8 bases map to TRBD1. Germline lookup yields CDR1 LGHNT and CDR2 FRNRAP. The CDR3 contains 18 residues. V dropped 1 base and J dropped 0; count of bases not matched to a gene: 8. DNA of the CDR3: TGTGCTAGTGGTTTGGGCGGACAGGGCCTGAGCTCCTACAATGAGCAGTTCTTC. Amino acid sequence: CASGLGGQGLSSYNEQFF. The full variable domain, rest sourced from reference TRBV12-5 and TRBJ2-1, is DARVTQTPRHKVTEMGQEVTMRCQPILGHNTVFWYRQTMMQGLELLAYFRNRAPLDDSGMPKDRFSAEMPDATLATLKIQPSEPRDSAVYFCASGLGGQGLSSYNEQFFGPGTRLTVL.

This clone showed up just once. The V call is TRBV29-1, the J call TRBJ1-1, with 10 bases fitting TRBD1. This CDR3 has 16 residues. Losses at the gene ends were 4 bases for V and 2 bases for J; bases not matched to a gene: 10. Germline loops: CDR1 SQVTM, CDR2 ANQGSEA. The CDR3 DNA is TGCAGCGTTGTATGGGACAGGGGTTTTCGAAACACTGAAGCTTTCTTT. Translating it yields CSVVWDRGFRNTEAFF.

CDR3 in amino acids: CASSYTGQLNEQFF. DNA of the CDR3: TGTGCCAGCAGTTACACGGGACAACTCAATGAGCAGTTCTTC. The gene calls are TRBV6-5 and TRBJ2-1; TRBD1 might be the D (6 bases). The germline V gene has CDR1 MNHEY and CDR2 SVGAGI. Between the trimmed V and J ends, which lost 2 bases and 6 bases, there was a span of 11 bases. CDR3 size: 14 residues.

This clone was detected only once. The J gene is TRBJ2-5, the V gene TRBV4-1; 7 bases fit TRBD2. J was trimmed by 1 base and V by 3 bases; bases with no gene match: 11. Germline values: CDR1 MGHRA, CDR2 YSYEKL. This CDR3 spans 17 amino acids. The DNA for the CDR3 is TGCGCCAGCAGCCAGACTCCAGCGGGGAGCGCCCAAGAGACCCAGTACTTC. Translating gives CASSQTPAGSAQETQYF.

In its sample, this clone was seen a few times. The chain links TRBV30 to TRBJ2-5; 9 bases are a match to TRBD1. The CDR3 consists of 13 residues. Germline CDR1 reads GTSNPN; CDR2 reads SVGIG (reference sequence). With 1 base clipped from V and 8 bases from J, the junction kept 5 bases outside the gene matches. This chain's CDR3 is CAWSAGTGNTQYF. The CDR3 bases are TGTGCCTGGAGTGCCGGGACAGGGAACACCCAGTACTTC.

This chain connects TRBV5-1 to TRBJ2-2; D is ambiguous. The V end lost 2 bases, the J end lost 3 bases, and 8 bases lay between the germline ends. The V gene's germline CDR1 is SGHRS and CDR2 YFSETQ. The CDR3 is 14 residues long. CDR3 in amino acids: CASSFDSYTGELFF. In nucleotides, the CDR3 is TGCGCCAGCAGCTTTGACTCGTACACCGGGGAGCTGTTTTTT. The variable domain in full, with the rest retrieved from reference TRBV5-1 and TRBJ2-2, is KAGVTQTPRYLIKTRGQQVTLSCSPISGHRSVSWYQQTPGQGLQFLFEYFSETQRNKGNFPGRFSGRQFSNSRSEMNVSTLELGDSALYLCASSFDSYTGELFFGEGSRLTVL.

V is TRBV11-2 and J is TRBJ1-4; no clear D gene. CDR3 length equals 15 residues. Trimming stripped 1 base from V and 0 bases from J, with 6 bases between. From germline, CDR1 is SGHAT and CDR2 FQNNGV. Here the CDR3 DNA reads TGTGCCAGCAGCTTAGGGCCCTCAACTAATGAAAAACTGTTTTTT. It yields the protein CASSLGPSTNEKLFF.

The rearrangement joins TRBV5-4 to TRBJ1-1; 7 nucleotides match TRBD1. The V and J ends lost 1 base and 3 bases, in that order; junction bases with no gene match: 6. The germline gives CDR1 SGHNT, CDR2 YYREEE (reference sequence). The CDR3 is 15 amino acids. For the CDR3, the DNA is TGTGCCAGCAGCTTGAGCCAGGGGGTTTACACTGAAGCTTTCTTT. The encoded protein is CASSLSQGVYTEAFF. Full variable domain (rest looked up from reference TRBV5-4 and TRBJ1-1): ETGVTQSPTHLIKTRGQQVTLRCSSQSGHNTVSWYQQALGQGPQFIFQYYREEENGRGNFPPRFSGLQFPNYSSELNVNALELDDSALYLCASSLSQGVYTEAFFGQGTRLTVV.

The rearrangement uses TRBV10-3 and TRBJ2-5; no reliable D call. The CDR3 totals 12 residues. V lost 0 bases to trimming and J lost 4 bases, with 3 bases between them. Germline V gene lookup returns CDR1 ENHRY and CDR2 SYGVKD. The CDR3 nucleotides are TGTGCCATCAGTGAGTCGAGAGAGACCCAGTACTTC. This encodes CAISESRETQYF.

This chain connects TRBV29-1 to TRBJ1-1; tentatively, D is TRBD1 (5 bases). The germline V and J ends were trimmed by 2 bases and 5 bases, with 18 bases remaining between them. Germline V CDR1 and CDR2: SQVTM, ANQGSEA. This CDR3 has 15 residues. CDR3 bases: TGCAGCGTTGAAATGGCCAGGGCCCCCGGGACTGAAGCTTTCTTT. Residues: CSVEMARAPGTEAFF.

The V and J genes are TRBV2 and TRBJ2-2; 8 bases align to TRBD2. Germline V gene data show CDR1 as SNHLY and CDR2 as FYNNEI. Trimming cost V 7 bases and J 2 bases; bases outside gene matches: 15. The CDR3 runs 18 residues. CDR3 in DNA: TGTGCCAGCAATAAGGGCCTTCACGGGGGGGTAAACACCGGGGAGCTGTTTTTT. Its protein product is CASNKGLHGGVNTGELFF.

V usage is TRBV18 and J usage is TRBJ2-1; 7 nucleotides match TRBD1. From germline, CDR1 is KGHSH and CDR2 LQKENI. The CDR3 loop spans 15 amino acids. J was trimmed by 1 base and V by 3 bases; bases with no gene match: 3. The CDR3 reads CASSPWDRSYNEQFF. CDR3 sequence (DNA): TGTGCCAGCTCACCCTGGGACAGATCCTACAATGAGCAGTTCTTC.

This chain links TRBV21-1 with TRBJ1-2; whether TRBD1, the table's D call, matches the DNA was not checked. TRBV21-1 represents a pseudogene. CDR3 size: 13 residues. CDR3 in DNA: TGTGCCAGCAGCCACGGACAGGGCGATGGCTACACCTTC. Its translation: CASSHGQGDGYTF.

The V and J genes are TRBV6-1 and TRBJ2-5, with a possible D match to TRBD1 (6 bases). The J call is doubtful: the DNA matches TRBJ2-7 better. The V gene's germline CDR1 is MNHNS and CDR2 SASEGT. This CDR3 region has 12 residues. The CDR3 is CASRPRDNEQYF. CDR3 DNA: TGTGCCAGCAGGCCCCGGGACAACGAGCAGTACTTC.

The chain combines TRBV6-1 with TRBJ2-7; perhaps TRBD1 as D (7 bases). The CDR3 is 14 residues long. The germline gives CDR1 MNHNS, CDR2 SASEGT. The V gene lost 5 bases and the J gene lost 2 bases, with 13 bases spanning the gap. CDR3 nucleotides: TGTGCCAGCAGTCGACAGGGAGGTACCTACGAGCAGTACTTC. Its protein product is CASSRQGGTYEQYF.

With regard to this clone: A read error may account for a junction end that differs from germline. The gene calls are TRBV5-3 and TRBJ2-7, with D possibly matching TRBD1 (6 bases). TRBV5-3 has ORF status, its function being uncertain. This CDR3 is built from 14 residues. This CDR3 reads CASSSAMDSYEQYF. The CDR3 DNA sequence: TGTGCCAGCAGCTCCGCTATGGACAGCTACGAGCAGTACTTC.

This chain uses TRBV18 with TRBJ2-1; 9 positions match TRBD2. Trimming removed 3 bases from V and 6 bases from J; junction bases left unmatched: 6. CDR1 and CDR2 from the germline V gene are KGHSH and LQKENI. This CDR3 contains 15 residues. The CDR3 is CASSPSSGAPNEQFF. The CDR3 nucleotides read TGTGCCAGCTCACCTTCTAGCGGGGCGCCCAATGAGCAGTTCTTC. The whole variable domain, remainder taken from reference TRBV18 and TRBJ2-1, is NAGVMQNPRHLVRRRGQEARLRCSPMKGHSHVYWYRQLPEEGLKFMVYLQKENIIDESGMPKERFSAEFPKEGPSILRIQQVVRGDSAAYFCASSPSSGAPNEQFFGPGTRLTVL.

V and J are TRBV11-2 and TRBJ2-5, with D unresolved. There are 12 residues in the CDR3. V lost 6 bases and J lost 2, with 7 bases in between. Germline assignment: CDR1 SGHAT and CDR2 FQNNGV. The CDR3 is CASSHQQETQYF. The CDR3 nucleotides are TGTGCCAGCAGTCATCAGCAAGAGACCCAGTACTTC.

This chain uses TRBV28 with TRBJ2-2, with 8 bases fitting TRBD2. V lost 7 bases, J lost 6 bases, and 7 bases stayed unmatched. CDR3 length: 14 amino acids. Germline values: CDR1 MDHEN, CDR2 SYDVKM. CDR3: CASTSGGLPGELFF. The CDR3 DNA reads TGTGCCAGCACCTCGGGGGGGCTGCCCGGGGAGCTGTTTTTT.

V gene TRBV19 combines with J gene TRBJ1-5, with D perhaps matching TRBD1 (6 bases). Trimming shortened V by 5 bases and J by 4 bases, and 15 bases separated the two germline ends. The CDR3 totals 15 residues. Germline CDR1 reads LNHDA; CDR2 reads SQIVND (reference sequence). CDR3 coding DNA: TGTGCCAGTAGTTCCGGGACACGAAGTAATCAGCCCCAGCATTTT. This translates into CASSSGTRSNQPQHF.

The gene calls are TRBV19 and TRBJ2-5, with D unresolved. This CDR3 is built from 15 residues. Deletions cut 5 bases from V and 2 bases from J, with 15 bases between. Germline CDR1 LNHDA, CDR2 SQIVND (reference sequence). The CDR3: CASSPLRVGQETQYF. For the CDR3, the DNA is TGTGCCAGTAGTCCACTACGGGTTGGACAAGAGACCCAGTACTTC. Full variable domain (missing parts from reference TRBV19 and TRBJ2-5): DGGITQSPKYLFRKEGQNVTLSCEQNLNHDAMYWYRQDPGQGLRLIYYSQIVNDFQKGDIAEGYSVSREKKESFPLTVTSAQKNPTAFYLCASSPLRVGQETQYFGPGTRLLVL.

With regard to this clone: This sample also contains other DNA sequences that code for the same CDR3. This chain links TRBV7-2 with TRBJ1-2; tentative D call: TRBD1 (5 bases). CDR3 size: 14 residues. The V end lost 1 base, the J end lost 3 bases, and 9 bases lay between the germline ends. Looked up from germline, CDR1 is SGHTA and CDR2 is FQGNSA. This CDR3 is CASSLGGRDYGYTF. The CDR3 DNA is TGTGCCAGCAGCTTAGGGGGGAGGGACTATGGCTACACCTTC.

The V call is TRBV7-2, the J call TRBJ2-7; TRBD1 matches at 7 bases. This CDR3 has 17 amino acids. Germline CDR1 SGHTA, CDR2 FQGNSA. V was pared by 5 bases and J by 0 bases, with 13 bases of the junction left unmatched. The CDR3 DNA is TGTGCCAGCAGCCGCCTCGGGTTCGGGACAGTCTCCTACGAGCAGTACTTC. Amino acid sequence: CASSRLGFGTVSYEQYF.

The J gene is TRBJ1-4, the V gene TRBV10-1; TRBD1 agrees at 8 bases. CDR1 and CDR2 from the germline V gene are WNHNN and SYGVQD (reference sequence). J gave up 7 bases and V 4 bases, and 5 bases lay outside the gene matches. This CDR3 has 14 amino acids. The CDR3 coding sequence is TGCGCCAGCAGTGCGGCAGGGGGCGGTGAAAAACTGTTTTTT. Translation: CASSAAGGGEKLFF.

The gene calls are TRBV19 and TRBJ1-3; 7 bases are shared with TRBD1. Germline assignment: CDR1 LNHDA and CDR2 SQIVND (reference sequence). The CDR3 has 16 amino acids. J was trimmed by 0 bases and V by 5 bases; bases with no gene match: 7. CDR3 bases: TGTGCCAGTAGTCGGGACAGAATAATCTCTGGAAACACCATATATTTT. Its protein is CASSRDRIISGNTIYF.